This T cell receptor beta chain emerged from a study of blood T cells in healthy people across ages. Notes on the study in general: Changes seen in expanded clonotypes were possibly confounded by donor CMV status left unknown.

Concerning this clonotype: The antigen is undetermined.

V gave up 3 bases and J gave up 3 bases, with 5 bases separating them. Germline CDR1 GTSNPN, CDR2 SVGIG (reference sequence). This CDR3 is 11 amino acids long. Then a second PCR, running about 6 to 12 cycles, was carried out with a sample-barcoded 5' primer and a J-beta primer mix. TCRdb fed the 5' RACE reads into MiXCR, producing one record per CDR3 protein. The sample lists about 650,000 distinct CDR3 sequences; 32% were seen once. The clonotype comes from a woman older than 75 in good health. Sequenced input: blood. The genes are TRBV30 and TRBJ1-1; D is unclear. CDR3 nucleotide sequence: TGTGCCTGGAGGACCGACACTGAAGCTTTCTTT. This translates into CAWRTDTEAFF. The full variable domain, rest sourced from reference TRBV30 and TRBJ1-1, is SQTIHQWPATLVQPVGSPLSLECTVEGTSNPNLYWYRQAAGRGLQLLFYSVGIGQISSEVPQNLSASRPQDRQFILSSKKLLLSDSGFYLCAWRTDTEAFFGQGTRLTVV.